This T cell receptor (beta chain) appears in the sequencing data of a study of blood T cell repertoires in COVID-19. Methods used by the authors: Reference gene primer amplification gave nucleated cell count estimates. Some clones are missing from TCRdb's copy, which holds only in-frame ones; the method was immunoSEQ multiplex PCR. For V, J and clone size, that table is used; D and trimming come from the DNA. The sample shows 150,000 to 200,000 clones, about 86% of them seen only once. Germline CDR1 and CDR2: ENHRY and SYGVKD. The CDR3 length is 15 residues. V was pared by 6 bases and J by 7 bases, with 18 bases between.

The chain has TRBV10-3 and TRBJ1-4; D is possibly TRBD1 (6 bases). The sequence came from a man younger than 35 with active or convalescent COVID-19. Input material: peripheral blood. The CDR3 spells CAIRSTDSASEKLFF. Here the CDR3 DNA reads TGTGCCATCAGAAGTACGGACAGTGCATCTGAAAAACTGTTTTTT.